Below, one TCR beta chain is given with its context. Its specificity is unknown. Germline CDR1 SEHNR, CDR2 FQNEAQ (reference sequence). CDR3 size: 15 residues. The V and J ends lost 5 bases and 4 bases respectively, with 18 bases between them. This sample was included in a study of T cell responses to AZD1222 COVID-19 vaccine. The repertoire was sequenced with immunoSEQ multiplex PCR; TCRdb's copy has only in-frame clones and lacks some. This table has under 110,000 clones, about 88% appearing once. Regarding the study as a whole: Repertoires were collected only later (after the peak T cell response had occurred). CD4 TCRs linked to vaccination spanned spike, dominating at 160-218 and 743-854. Donors were chiefly white British, with a greater number of females, and clonal diversity was perhaps underestimated.

This chain joins TRBV7-9 and TRBJ2-7; D not resolved. The source material was peripheral blood, sampled on day 0 of AZD1222 vaccination. The sequence was obtained from an adult in good health. CDR3 bases: TGTGCCAGCAGCCACTCCACATTGCTCTATTACGAGCAGTACTTC. This gives the protein CASSHSTLLYYEQYF.